This TCR beta chain was sequenced for a study of T cell responses to AZD1222 COVID-19 vaccine. Trimming removed 6 bases from V and 1 base from J, with 16 bases in between. The germline gives CDR1 SGHTA, CDR2 FQGNSA. The CDR3 contains 15 residues. Profiled with immunoSEQ multiplex PCR; TCRdb holds only in-frame clones, not every one. The sample has roughly 67,000 clones, around 88% seen once. This material consisted of peripheral blood, taken on day 0 of AZD1222 vaccination. The receptor was derived from an adult in good health. The chain couples TRBV7-2 to TRBJ2-7; D gene unclear. Here the CDR3 reads CASRAPQRPSYEQYF. CDR3 nucleotides: TGTGCCAGCAGAGCGCCACAGCGACCATCCTACGAGCAGTACTTC.